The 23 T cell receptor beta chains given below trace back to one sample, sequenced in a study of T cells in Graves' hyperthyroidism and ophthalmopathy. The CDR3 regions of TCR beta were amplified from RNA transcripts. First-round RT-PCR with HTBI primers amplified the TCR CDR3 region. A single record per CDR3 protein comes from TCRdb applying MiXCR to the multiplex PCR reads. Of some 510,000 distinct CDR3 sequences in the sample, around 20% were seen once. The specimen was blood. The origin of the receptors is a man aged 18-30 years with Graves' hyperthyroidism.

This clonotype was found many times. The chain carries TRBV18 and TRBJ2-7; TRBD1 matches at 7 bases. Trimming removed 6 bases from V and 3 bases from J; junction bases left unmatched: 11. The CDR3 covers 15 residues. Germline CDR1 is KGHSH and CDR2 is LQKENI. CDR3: CASSLFRDRGYEQYF. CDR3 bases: TGTGCCAGCTCCCTATTCCGGGACAGAGGCTACGAGCAGTACTTC.

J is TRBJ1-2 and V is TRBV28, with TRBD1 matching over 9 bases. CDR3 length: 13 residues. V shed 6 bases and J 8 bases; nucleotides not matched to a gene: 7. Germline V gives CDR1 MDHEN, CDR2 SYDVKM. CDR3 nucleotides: TGTGCCAGCAGCTTGAACAGGGGGCAGGGCTACACCTTC. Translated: CASSLNRGQGYTF.

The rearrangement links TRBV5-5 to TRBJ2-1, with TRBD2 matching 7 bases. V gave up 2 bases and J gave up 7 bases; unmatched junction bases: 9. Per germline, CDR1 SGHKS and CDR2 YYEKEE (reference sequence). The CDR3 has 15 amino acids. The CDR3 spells CASSFLLGGGNEQFF. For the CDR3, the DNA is TGTGCCAGCAGCTTCCTTTTGGGGGGGGGAAATGAGCAGTTCTTC.

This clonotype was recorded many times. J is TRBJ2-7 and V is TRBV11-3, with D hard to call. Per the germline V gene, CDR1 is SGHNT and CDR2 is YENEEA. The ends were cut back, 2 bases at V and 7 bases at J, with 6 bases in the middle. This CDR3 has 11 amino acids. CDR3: CASSLTAEQYF. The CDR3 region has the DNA TGTGCCAGCAGCTTAACGGCGGAGCAGTACTTC.

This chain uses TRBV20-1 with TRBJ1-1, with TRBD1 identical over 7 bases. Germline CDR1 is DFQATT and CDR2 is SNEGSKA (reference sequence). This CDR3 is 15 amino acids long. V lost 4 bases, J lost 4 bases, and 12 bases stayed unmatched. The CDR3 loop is CSAIQRQGWATEAFF. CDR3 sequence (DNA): TGCAGTGCTATACAACGACAGGGCTGGGCCACTGAAGCTTTCTTT.

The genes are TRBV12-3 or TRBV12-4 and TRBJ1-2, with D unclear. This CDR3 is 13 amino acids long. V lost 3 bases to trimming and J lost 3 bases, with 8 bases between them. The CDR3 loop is CASSFATDYGYTF. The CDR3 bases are TGTGCCAGCAGTTTCGCGACGGACTATGGCTACACCTTC.

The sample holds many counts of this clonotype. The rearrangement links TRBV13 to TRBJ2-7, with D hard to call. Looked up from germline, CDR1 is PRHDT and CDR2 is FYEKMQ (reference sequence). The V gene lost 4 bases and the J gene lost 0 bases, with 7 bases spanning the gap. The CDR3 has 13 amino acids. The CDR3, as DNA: TGTGCCAGCAGCTACTCGTCCTCCTACGAGCAGTACTTC. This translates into CASSYSSSYEQYF.

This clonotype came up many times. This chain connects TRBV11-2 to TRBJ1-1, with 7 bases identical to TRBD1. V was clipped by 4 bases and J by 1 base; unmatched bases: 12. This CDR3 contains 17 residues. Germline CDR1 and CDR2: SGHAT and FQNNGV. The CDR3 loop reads CASSSLRDRTKNTEAFF. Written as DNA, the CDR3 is TGTGCCAGCAGCTCCCTGAGGGACAGAACCAAGAACACTGAAGCTTTCTTT.

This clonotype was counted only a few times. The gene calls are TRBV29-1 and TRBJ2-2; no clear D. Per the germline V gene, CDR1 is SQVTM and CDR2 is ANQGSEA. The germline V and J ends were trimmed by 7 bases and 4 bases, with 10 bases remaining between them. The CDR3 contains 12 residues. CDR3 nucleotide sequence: TGCAGCGCCCCCCGCTCCACCGGGGAGCTGTTTTTT. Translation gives CSAPRSTGELFF.

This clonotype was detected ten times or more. The CDR3, as DNA: TGTGCCAGCAGCCGACTAGCGGGACCTTACGAGCAGTACTTC. This sequence encodes CASSRLAGPYEQYF. V gene TRBV11-2 combines with J gene TRBJ2-7, with 11 positions matching TRBD2. In germline, CDR1 is SGHAT, CDR2 FQNNGV. V was pared by 5 bases and J by 4 bases, with 4 bases of the junction left unmatched. The CDR3 covers 14 residues. Full variable domain (outside the CDR3, taken from reference TRBV11-2 and TRBJ2-7): EAGVAQSPRYKIIEKRQSVAFWCNPISGHATLYWYQQILGQGPKLLIQFQNNGVVDDSQLPKDRFSAERLKGVDSTLKIQPAKLEDSAVYLCASSRLAGPYEQYFGPGTRLTVT.

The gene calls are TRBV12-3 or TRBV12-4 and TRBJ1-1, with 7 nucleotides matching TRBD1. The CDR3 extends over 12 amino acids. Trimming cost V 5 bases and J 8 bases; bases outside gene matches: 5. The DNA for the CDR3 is TGTGCCAGCAGTCGGGACAGCGAGGAAGCTTTCTTT. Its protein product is CASSRDSEEAFF.

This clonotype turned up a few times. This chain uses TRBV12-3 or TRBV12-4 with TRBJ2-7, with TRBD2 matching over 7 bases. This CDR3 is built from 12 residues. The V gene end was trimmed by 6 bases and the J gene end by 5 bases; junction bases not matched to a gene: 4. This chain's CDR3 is CASSMTSHEQYF. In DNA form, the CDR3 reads TGTGCCAGCAGCATGACTAGCCACGAGCAGTACTTC.

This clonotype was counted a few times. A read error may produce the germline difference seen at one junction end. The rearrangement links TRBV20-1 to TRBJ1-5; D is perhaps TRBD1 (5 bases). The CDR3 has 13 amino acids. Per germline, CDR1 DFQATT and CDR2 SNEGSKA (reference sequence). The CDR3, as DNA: TGCAGTGCGATAGGGGCACCAAATCGGCCCCAGCATTTT. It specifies CSAIGAPNRPQHF.

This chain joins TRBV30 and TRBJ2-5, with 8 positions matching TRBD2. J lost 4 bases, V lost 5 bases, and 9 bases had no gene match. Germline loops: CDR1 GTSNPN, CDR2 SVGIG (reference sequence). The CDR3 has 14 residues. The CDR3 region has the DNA TGTGCCTGGGAAGGTAGCGGGATCCCAGAGACCCAGTACTTC. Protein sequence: CAWEGSGIPETQYF.

Here the CDR3 reads CSARVQRIMNTEAFF. The CDR3 nucleotides are TGCAGTGCTAGAGTACAGAGAATAATGAACACTGAAGCTTTCTTT. This chain links TRBV20-1 with TRBJ1-1; D remains unclear. CDR1 and CDR2 from the germline V gene are DFQATT and SNEGSKA (reference sequence). Trimming took off 1 base at V and 0 bases at J, with 12 bases between the two ends. The CDR3 contains 15 residues.

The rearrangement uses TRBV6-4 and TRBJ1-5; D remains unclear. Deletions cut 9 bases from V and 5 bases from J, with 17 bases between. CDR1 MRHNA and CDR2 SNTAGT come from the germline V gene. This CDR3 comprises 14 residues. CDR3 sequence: CASSPRGTHQPQHF. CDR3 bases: TGTGCCAGTAGTCCTCGGGGTACCCATCAGCCCCAGCATTTT.

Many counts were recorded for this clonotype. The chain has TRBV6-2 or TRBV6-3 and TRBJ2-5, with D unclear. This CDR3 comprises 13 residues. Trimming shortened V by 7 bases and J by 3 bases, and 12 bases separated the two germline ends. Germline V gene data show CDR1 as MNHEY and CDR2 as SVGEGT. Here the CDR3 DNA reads TGTGCCAGCAACGAGAGAGCGAAAGAGACCCAGTACTTC. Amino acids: CASNERAKETQYF.

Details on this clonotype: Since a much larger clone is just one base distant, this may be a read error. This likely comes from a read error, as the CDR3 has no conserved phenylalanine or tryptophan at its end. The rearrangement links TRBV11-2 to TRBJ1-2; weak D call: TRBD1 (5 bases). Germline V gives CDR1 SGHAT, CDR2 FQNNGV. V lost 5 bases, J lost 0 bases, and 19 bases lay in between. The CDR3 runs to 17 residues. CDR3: CASSLPWGGGANYGYTY. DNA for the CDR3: TGTGCCAGCAGCCTCCCTTGGGGGGGGGGAGCTAACTATGGCTACACCTAC.

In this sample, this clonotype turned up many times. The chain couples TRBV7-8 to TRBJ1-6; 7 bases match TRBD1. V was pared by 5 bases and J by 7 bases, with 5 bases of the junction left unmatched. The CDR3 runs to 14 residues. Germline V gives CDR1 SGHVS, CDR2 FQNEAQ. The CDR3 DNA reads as TGTGCCAGCAGCCGGACAGGCGAGAATTCACCCCTCCACTTT. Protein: CASSRTGENSPLHF.

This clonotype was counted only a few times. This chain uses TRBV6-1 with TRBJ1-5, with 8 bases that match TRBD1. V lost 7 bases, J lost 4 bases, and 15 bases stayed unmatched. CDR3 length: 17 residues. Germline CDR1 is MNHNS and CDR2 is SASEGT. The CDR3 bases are TGTGCCAGCACCAGAGGCACCGGACAGGGCTCAAATCAGCCCCAGCATTTT. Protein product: CASTRGTGQGSNQPQHF.

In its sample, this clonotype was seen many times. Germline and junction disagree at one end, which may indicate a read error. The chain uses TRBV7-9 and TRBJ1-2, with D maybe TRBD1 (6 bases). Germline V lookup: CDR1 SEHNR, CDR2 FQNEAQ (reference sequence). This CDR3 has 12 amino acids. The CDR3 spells CASSLGGYGYTF. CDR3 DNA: TGTGCCAGCAGTTTAGGGGGCTATGGCTACACCTTC.

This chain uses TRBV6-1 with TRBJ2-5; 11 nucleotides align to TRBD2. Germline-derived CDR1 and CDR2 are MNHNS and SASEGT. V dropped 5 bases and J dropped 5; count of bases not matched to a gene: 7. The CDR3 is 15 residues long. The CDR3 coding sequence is TGTGCCAGCAGTCCCGTAGCGGGAGGGTGGGAGACCCAGTACTTC. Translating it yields CASSPVAGGWETQYF.

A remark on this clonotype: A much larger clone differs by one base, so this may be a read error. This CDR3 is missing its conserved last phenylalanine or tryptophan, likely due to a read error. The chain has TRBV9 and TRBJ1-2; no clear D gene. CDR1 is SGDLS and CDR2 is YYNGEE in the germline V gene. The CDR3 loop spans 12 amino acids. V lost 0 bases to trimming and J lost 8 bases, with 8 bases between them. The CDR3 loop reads CASSVGGYGYTY. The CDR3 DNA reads TGTGCCAGCAGCGTAGGTGGATACGGCTACACCTAC.